The entry that follows covers one T cell receptor beta chain sequence. The sample is drawn from a study of shared clonotypes between healthy human individuals. Sequenced by immunoSEQ multiplex PCR; TCRdb stores in-frame clones only, minus some. Among a few hundred thousand clones listed, around 80% were seen once. Germline CDR1 and CDR2: SNHLY and FYNNEI. The CDR3 totals 15 residues. V was clipped by 5 bases and J by 6 bases; unmatched bases: 12. The sequence came from a middle-aged woman in good health. Some clones in this sample may be carry-over from other donors' samples. The chain employs TRBV2 and TRBJ1-2; 7 bases are shared with TRBD1. The specimen sequenced was PBMCs. For the CDR3, the DNA is TGTGCCAGCAGTCCCGTTGGGACCGACAGGGATGGCTACACCTTC. This codes for CASSPVGTDRDGYTF.